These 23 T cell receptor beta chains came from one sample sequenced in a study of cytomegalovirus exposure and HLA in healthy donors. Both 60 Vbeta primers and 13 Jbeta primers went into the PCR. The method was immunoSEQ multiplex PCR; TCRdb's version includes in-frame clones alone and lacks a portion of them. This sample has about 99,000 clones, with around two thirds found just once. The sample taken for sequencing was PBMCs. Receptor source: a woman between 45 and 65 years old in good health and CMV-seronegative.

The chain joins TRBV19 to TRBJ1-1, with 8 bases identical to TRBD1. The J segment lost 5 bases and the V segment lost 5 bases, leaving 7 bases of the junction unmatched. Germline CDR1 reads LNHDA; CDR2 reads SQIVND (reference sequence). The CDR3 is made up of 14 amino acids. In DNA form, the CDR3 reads TGTGCCAGTAGTGCCTTAACAGGGGGAACTGAAGCTTTCTTT. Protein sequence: CASSALTGGTEAFF.

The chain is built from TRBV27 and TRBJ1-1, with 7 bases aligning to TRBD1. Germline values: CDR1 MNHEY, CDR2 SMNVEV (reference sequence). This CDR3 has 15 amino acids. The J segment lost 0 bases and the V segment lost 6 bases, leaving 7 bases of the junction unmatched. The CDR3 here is CASSRTGQMNTEAFF. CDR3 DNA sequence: TGTGCCAGCAGCCGCACGGGACAGATGAACACTGAAGCTTTCTTT.

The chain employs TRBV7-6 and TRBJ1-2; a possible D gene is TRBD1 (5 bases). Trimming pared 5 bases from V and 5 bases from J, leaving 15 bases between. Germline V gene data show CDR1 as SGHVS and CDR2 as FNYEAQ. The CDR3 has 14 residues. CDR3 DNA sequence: TGTGCCAGCAGCCCGGGTAGGGGTGGATATGGCTACACCTTC. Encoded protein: CASSPGRGGYGYTF.

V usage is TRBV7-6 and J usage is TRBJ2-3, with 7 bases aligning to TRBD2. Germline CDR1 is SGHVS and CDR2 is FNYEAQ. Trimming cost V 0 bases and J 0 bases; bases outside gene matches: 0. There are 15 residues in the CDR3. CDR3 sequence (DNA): TGTGCCAGCAGCTTAGCAGCGGGAAGCACAGATACGCAGTATTTT. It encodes CASSLAAGSTDTQYF.

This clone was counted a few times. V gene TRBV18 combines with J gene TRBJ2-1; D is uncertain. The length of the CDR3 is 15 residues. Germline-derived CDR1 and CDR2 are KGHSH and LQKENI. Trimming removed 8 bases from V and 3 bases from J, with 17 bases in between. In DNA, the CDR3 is TGTGCCAGCGCCACATCCCCTGAAGACTACAATGAGCAGTTCTTC. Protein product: CASATSPEDYNEQFF.

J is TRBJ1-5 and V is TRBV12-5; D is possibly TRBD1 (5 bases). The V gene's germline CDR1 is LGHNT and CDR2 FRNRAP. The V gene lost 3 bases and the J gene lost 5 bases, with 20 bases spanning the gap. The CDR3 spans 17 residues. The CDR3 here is CASGFFPRDRRDQPQHF. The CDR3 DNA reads TGTGCTAGTGGTTTCTTCCCCCGGGACCGGAGGGATCAGCCCCAGCATTTT.

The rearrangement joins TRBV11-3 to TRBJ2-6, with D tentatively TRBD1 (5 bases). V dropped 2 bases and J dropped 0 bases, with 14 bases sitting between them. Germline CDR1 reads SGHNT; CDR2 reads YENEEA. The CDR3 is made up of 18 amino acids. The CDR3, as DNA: TGTGCCAGCAGCTTATTGGGAAGGGGAAGCTCTGGGGCCAACGTCCTGACTTTC. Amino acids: CASSLLGRGSSGANVLTF.

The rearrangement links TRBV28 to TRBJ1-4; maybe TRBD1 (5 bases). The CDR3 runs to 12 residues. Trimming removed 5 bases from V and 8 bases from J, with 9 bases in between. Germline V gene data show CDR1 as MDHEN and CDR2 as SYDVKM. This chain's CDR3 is CASSRNREKLFF. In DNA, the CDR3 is TGTGCCAGCAGTCGTAACAGGGAAAAACTGTTTTTT.

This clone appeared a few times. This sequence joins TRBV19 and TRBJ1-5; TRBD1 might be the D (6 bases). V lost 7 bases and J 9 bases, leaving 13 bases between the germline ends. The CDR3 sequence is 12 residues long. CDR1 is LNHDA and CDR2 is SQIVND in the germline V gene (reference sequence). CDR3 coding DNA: TGTGCCAGTACCGGAACAGGGTGGCCCCAGCATTTT. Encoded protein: CASTGTGWPQHF. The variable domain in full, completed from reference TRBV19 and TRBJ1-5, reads DGGITQSPKYLFRKEGQNVTLSCEQNLNHDAMYWYRQDPGQGLRLIYYSQIVNDFQKGDIAEGYSVSREKKESFPLTVTSAQKNPTAFYLCASTGTGWPQHFGDGTRLSIL.

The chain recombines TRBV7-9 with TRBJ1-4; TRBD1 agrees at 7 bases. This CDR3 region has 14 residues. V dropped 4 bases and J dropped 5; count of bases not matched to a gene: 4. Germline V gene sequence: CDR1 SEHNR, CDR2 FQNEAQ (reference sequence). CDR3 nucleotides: TGTGCCAGCAGCTCGGGACAGTCCAATGAAAAACTGTTTTTT. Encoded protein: CASSSGQSNEKLFF.

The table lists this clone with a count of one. In DNA form, the CDR3 reads TGTGCCAGCAGCACCGGGACTAGCTTCTACGAGCAGTACTTC. Translating it yields CASSTGTSFYEQYF. V is TRBV28 and J is TRBJ2-7, with 9 nucleotides matching TRBD2. The CDR3 extends over 14 amino acids. The V gene end was trimmed by 6 bases and the J gene end by 3 bases; junction bases not matched to a gene: 6. CDR1 MDHEN and CDR2 SYDVKM come from the germline V gene.

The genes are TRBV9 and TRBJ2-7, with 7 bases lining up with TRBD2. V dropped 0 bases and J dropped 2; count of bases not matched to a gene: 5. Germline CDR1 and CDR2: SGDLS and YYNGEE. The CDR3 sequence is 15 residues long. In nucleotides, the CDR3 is TGTGCCAGCAGCGTAGATGGCGGGGGAACCTACGAGCAGTACTTC. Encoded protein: CASSVDGGGTYEQYF.

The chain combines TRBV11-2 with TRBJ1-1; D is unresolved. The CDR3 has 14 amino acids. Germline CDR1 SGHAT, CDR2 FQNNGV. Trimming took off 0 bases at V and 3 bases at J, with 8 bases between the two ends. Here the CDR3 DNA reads TGTGCCAGCAGCTTAGATCGAGAGCACACTGAAGCTTTCTTT. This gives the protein CASSLDREHTEAFF.

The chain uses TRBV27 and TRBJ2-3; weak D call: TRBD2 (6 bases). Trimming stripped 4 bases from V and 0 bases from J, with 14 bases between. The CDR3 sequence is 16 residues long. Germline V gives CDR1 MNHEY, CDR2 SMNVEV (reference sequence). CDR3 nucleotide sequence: TGTGCCAGCAGTTCAGCCGGACTACCAAGCACAGATACGCAGTATTTT. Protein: CASSSAGLPSTDTQYF.

The CDR3 nucleotides are TGCGCCAGCAGCCAACGAGCAGACACAAACACCGGGGAGCTGTTTTTT. It translates to CASSQRADTNTGELFF. The V gene is TRBV4-3, the J gene TRBJ2-2, with D hard to call. The CDR3 contains 16 residues. Germline values: CDR1 LGHNA, CDR2 YSLEER. Trimming cost V 2 bases and J 2 bases, with 12 bases left between them.

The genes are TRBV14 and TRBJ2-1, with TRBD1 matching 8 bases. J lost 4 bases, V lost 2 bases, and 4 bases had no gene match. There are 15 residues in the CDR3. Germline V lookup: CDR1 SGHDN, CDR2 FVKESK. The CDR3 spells CASSQPTGDYNEQFF. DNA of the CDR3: TGTGCCAGCAGCCAACCGACAGGGGATTACAATGAGCAGTTCTTC.

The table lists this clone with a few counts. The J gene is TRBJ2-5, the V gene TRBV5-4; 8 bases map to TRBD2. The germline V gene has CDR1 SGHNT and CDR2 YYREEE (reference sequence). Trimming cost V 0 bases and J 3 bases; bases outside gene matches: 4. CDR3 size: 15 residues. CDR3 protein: CASSLVPGGKETQYF. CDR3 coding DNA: TGTGCCAGCAGCTTGGTCCCGGGGGGGAAAGAGACCCAGTACTTC.

CDR3 loop: CASSFGQPRLYGYTF. The CDR3 DNA sequence: TGTGCCAGCAGCTTCGGACAACCTCGGCTCTATGGCTACACCTTC. The chain joins TRBV7-9 to TRBJ1-2; tentatively, D is TRBD1 (5 bases). CDR3 length equals 15 residues. The V gene lost 3 bases and the J gene lost 4 bases, with 15 bases spanning the gap. Germline CDR1 and CDR2: SEHNR and FQNEAQ (reference sequence).

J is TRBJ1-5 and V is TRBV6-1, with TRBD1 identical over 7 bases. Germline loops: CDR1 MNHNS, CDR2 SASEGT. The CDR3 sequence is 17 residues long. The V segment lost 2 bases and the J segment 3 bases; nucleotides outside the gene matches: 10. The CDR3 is CASSETTEGQPNQPQHF. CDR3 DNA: TGTGCCAGCAGTGAAACGACCGAGGGACAGCCCAATCAGCCCCAGCATTTT.

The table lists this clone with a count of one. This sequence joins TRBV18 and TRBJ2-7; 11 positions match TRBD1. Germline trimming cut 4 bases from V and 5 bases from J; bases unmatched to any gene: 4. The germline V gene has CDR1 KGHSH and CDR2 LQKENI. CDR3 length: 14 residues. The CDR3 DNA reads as TGTGCCAGCTCACTTGGGACAGGGGGTGACGAGCAGTACTTC. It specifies CASSLGTGGDEQYF.

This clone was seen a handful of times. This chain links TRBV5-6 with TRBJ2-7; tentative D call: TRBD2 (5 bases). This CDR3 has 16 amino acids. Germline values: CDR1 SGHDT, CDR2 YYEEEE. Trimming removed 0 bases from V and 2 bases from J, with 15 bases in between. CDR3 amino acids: CASSLEGGYGAYEQYF. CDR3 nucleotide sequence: TGTGCCAGCAGCTTGGAAGGTGGTTACGGGGCCTACGAGCAGTACTTC.

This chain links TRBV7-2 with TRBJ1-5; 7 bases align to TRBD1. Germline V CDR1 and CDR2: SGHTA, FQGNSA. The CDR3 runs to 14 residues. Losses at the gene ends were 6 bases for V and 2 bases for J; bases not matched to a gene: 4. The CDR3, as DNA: TGTGCCAGCAGAGACGACAGGGGCAATCAGCCCCAGCATTTT. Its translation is CASRDDRGNQPQHF.

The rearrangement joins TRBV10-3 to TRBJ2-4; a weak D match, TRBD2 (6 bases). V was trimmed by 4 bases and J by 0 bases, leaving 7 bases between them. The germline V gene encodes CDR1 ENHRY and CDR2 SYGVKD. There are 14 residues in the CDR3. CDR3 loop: CAISGGLAKNIQYF. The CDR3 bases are TGTGCCATCAGTGGGGGACTAGCCAAAAACATTCAGTACTTC.